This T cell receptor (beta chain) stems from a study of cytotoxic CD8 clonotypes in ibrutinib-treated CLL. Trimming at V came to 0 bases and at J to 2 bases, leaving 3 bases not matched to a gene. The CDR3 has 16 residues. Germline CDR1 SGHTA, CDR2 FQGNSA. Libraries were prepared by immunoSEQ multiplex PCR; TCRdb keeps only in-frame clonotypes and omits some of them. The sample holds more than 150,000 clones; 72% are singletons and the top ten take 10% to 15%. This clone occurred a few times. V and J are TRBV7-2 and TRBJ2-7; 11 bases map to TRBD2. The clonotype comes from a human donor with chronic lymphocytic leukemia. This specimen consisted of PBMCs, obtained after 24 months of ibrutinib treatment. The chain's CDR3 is CASSLAGTSGTYEQYF. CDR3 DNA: TGTGCCAGCAGCTTAGCCGGGACTAGCGGAACCTACGAGCAGTACTTC.